This TCR beta chain was captured by sequencing in a study of cytomegalovirus exposure and HLA in healthy donors. CDR1 and CDR2 (germline): ENHRY, SYGVKD. This CDR3 has 14 amino acids. After removal of 1 base from V and 1 base from J, the junction contained 0 bases not matched to a gene. This clone appeared a few times. The PCR had 60 Vbeta and 13 Jbeta primers. Libraries were prepared by immunoSEQ multiplex PCR; TCRdb keeps only in-frame clonotypes and omits some of them. The sample has around 200,000 clones, around 67% seen once. The origin of this receptor is a woman under 40 in good health and CMV-seropositive. The sample comprised PBMCs. The chain has TRBV10-3 and TRBJ1-1; 7 bases are a match to TRBD1. CDR3 region: CAISEWDRNTEAFF. The DNA of the CDR3 is TGTGCCATCAGTGAGTGGGACAGGAACACTGAAGCTTTCTTT.